Listed here are 13 T cell receptor beta chains from one sample, sequenced in a study of naive and memory T cell subsets. Study observations and caveats: Naive repertoires, especially CD8, held a few larger clonotypes, possibly memory cells re-expressing CD45RA.

The beta constant-region primer was an equimolar mix of two oligonucleotides covering TRBC1 and TRBC2. Ligated cDNA was amplified by four rounds of PCR with nested alpha and beta constant-region primers and SP2. One entry per CDR3 protein, called by TCRdb with MiXCR from the UMI-ligation and nested PCR reads. The sample records over 110,000 distinct CDR3 sequences, 15% to 25% being singletons. Their antigens are not known. The sequencing sample was made of naive CD8+ T cells from blood. Receptors were obtained from a human donor in good health.

This clonotype was detected a few times. J is TRBJ1-2 and V is TRBV6-5; no clear D gene. Trimming removed 8 bases at V and 4 bases at J, with 14 bases between. The length of the CDR3 is 13 residues. Germline V gives CDR1 MNHEY, CDR2 SVGAGI. The CDR3 region is CASYISPRYGYTF. The CDR3 nucleotides are TGTGCCAGCTACATCTCGCCTCGCTATGGCTACACCTTC.

The chain has TRBV29-1 and TRBJ1-1, with D tentatively TRBD1 (6 bases). Between the trimmed V and J ends, which lost 7 bases and 13 bases, there was a span of 19 bases. This CDR3 spans 11 amino acids. Germline assignment: CDR1 SQVTM and CDR2 ANQGSEA. This chain's CDR3 is CSADQRGRVFF. The CDR3 coding sequence is TGCAGCGCCGACCAAAGGGGGAGAGTTTTCTTT.

The V call is TRBV29-1, the J call TRBJ2-1; D gene ambiguous. This CDR3 is 13 amino acids long. The germline V gene encodes CDR1 SQVTM and CDR2 ANQGSEA. Deletions cut 4 bases from V and 1 base from J, with 8 bases between. The CDR3 region is CSVGASSYNEQFF. CDR3 nucleotides: TGCAGCGTTGGAGCGTCTTCCTACAATGAGCAGTTCTTC.

This chain connects TRBV20-1 to TRBJ2-1; 8 bases line up with TRBD1. The CDR3 is 17 residues long. V lost 2 bases, J lost 6 bases, and 15 bases stayed unmatched. Germline V CDR1 and CDR2: DFQATT, SNEGSKA (reference sequence). CDR3 sequence: CSARPYPGQGRFNEQFF. The CDR3 DNA reads TGCAGTGCTAGACCGTACCCAGGACAGGGCCGATTCAATGAGCAGTTCTTC.

The gene calls are TRBV28 and TRBJ2-7, with 10 bases matching TRBD2. Germline assignment: CDR1 MDHEN and CDR2 SYDVKM. The CDR3 length is 17 residues. V shed 6 bases and J 3 bases; nucleotides not matched to a gene: 14. CDR3 DNA sequence: TGTGCCAGCAGACAGGGCTTAGGACTAGCGGAGAACTACGAGCAGTACTTC. Its translation: CASRQGLGLAENYEQYF.

This clonotype has just one count. The V call is TRBV5-1, the J call TRBJ2-7; 8 bases line up with TRBD2. Germline trimming cut 4 bases from V and 13 bases from J; bases unmatched to any gene: 10. Germline V lookup: CDR1 SGHRS, CDR2 YFSETQ. This CDR3 spans 12 amino acids. The CDR3 nucleotides are TGCGCCAGCAGCCCCGGGGGGGGGGCGGACTACTTC. Its protein product is CASSPGGGADYF.

The J gene is TRBJ2-1, the V gene TRBV20-1; perhaps TRBD2 as D (5 bases). From germline, CDR1 is DFQATT and CDR2 SNEGSKA (reference sequence). V dropped 2 bases and J dropped 3 bases, with 14 bases sitting between them. CDR3 length: 15 residues. CDR3 nucleotides: TGCAGTGCTAGATATGCGTTCCGGGGCTACAATGAGCAGTTCTTC. It yields the protein CSARYAFRGYNEQFF.

The rearrangement joins TRBV19 to TRBJ1-1, with D unresolved. The germline CDR1 and CDR2 sequences are LNHDA and SQIVND (reference sequence). Trimming took 4 bases from V and 2 from J, leaving 8 bases between them. The CDR3 consists of 13 residues. The CDR3 nucleotides are TGTGCCAGTAGTACTTACCTTAACACTGAAGCTTTCTTT. This translates into CASSTYLNTEAFF.

The chain couples TRBV5-5 to TRBJ2-1, with TRBD2 identical over 12 bases. V trimming: 3 bases; J trimming: 4 bases; junction bases outside the gene matches: 8. This CDR3 is 17 amino acids long. CDR1 is SGHKS and CDR2 is YYEKEE in the germline V gene (reference sequence). The CDR3 reads CASSSPPGLAGYNEQFF. CDR3 in DNA: TGTGCCAGCAGCTCCCCTCCGGGACTAGCGGGTTACAATGAGCAGTTCTTC.

This clonotype was seen at least ten times. The chain is built from TRBV20-1 and TRBJ1-2, with D maybe TRBD1 (6 bases). V dropped 4 bases and J dropped 8 bases, with 14 bases sitting between them. The CDR3 extends over 12 amino acids. Germline-derived CDR1 and CDR2 are DFQATT and SNEGSKA (reference sequence). The CDR3 loop is CSATAQGGGYTF. CDR3 DNA sequence: TGCAGTGCTACGGCACAGGGCGGCGGCTACACCTTC.

The V and J genes are TRBV6-1 and TRBJ2-7; tentatively, D is TRBD2 (6 bases). The CDR3 sequence is 14 residues long. Germline assignment: CDR1 MNHNS and CDR2 SASEGT. The ends were cut back, 2 bases at V and 4 bases at J, with 12 bases in the middle. The CDR3 region has the DNA TGTGCCAGCAGTGAATTCGGGAGTGGATACGAGCAGTACTTC. As protein: CASSEFGSGYEQYF.

The genes are TRBV21-1 and TRBJ2-2; the D segment call TRBD2 is taken from the table without a DNA check. TRBV21-1 represents a pseudogene. CDR3 length equals 18 residues. The DNA for the CDR3 is TGTGCCAGCAGCGCTCTCGCGGCTAGCGGGAGAAACACCGGGGAGCTGTTTTTT. Protein sequence: CASSALAASGRNTGELFF.

This chain connects TRBV7-6 to TRBJ2-3; D possibly corresponds to TRBD2 (6 bases). Per germline, CDR1 SGHVS and CDR2 FNYEAQ. The V end was cut by 5 bases, the J end by 2 bases, with 14 bases between. The CDR3 extends over 15 amino acids. The CDR3 sequence: CASSPWGEYTDTQYF. CDR3 DNA sequence: TGTGCCAGCAGCCCCTGGGGGGAGTACACAGATACGCAGTATTTT.